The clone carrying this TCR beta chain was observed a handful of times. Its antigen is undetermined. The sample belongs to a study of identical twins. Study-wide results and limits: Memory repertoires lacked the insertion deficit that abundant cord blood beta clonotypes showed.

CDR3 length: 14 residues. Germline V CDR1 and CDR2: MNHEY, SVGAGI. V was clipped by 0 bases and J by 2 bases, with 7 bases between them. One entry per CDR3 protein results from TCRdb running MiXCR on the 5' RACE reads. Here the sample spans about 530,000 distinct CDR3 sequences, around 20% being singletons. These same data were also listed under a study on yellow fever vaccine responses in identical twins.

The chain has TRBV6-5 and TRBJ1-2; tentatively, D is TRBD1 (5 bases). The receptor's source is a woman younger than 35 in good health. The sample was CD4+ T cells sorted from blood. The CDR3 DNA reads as TGTGCCAGCAGTTACTCCAGGGCAAACTATGGCTACACCTTC. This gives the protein CASSYSRANYGYTF.